This record looks at one T cell receptor beta chain sequence and its context. The antigen is undetermined. The data were taken from a study of CD8+CD57+ T cells in acquired aplastic anemia. At the level of the study: Sorted cells (CD4+ and CD8+) yielded DNA amounts that averaged around 3.5 ug.

The CDR3 extends over 14 amino acids. CDR1 and CDR2 from the germline V gene are ENHRY and SYGVKD. V lost 11 bases and J lost 4, with 21 bases in between. Only patients with CD8+CD57+ cell expansion on flow cytometry were chosen for sequencing. Patients uniformly had severe acquired aplastic anemia. Whole-study results and caveats: Between patients and controls, some 31 CD8+ CDR3 sequences were found in common.

Profiling of TCR beta VDJ combinations and CDR3 sequences used genomic DNA as template. A single record per CDR3 protein comes from TCRdb applying MiXCR to the reads. The sample holds around 180,000 distinct CDR3 sequences; nearly 50% are singletons and the top ten take 13%. The chain couples TRBV10-3 to TRBJ2-7, with D possibly matching TRBD2 (6 bases). The sample consisted of sorted CD4+, CD8+, or CD8+CD57+ T cells (not recorded which) from PBMCs. This clonotype was sampled from a human donor with aplastic anemia. The CDR3 sequence: CAASARDLAYEQYF. DNA of the CDR3: TGTGCCGCGTCCGCGCGGGACTTAGCTTACGAGCAGTACTTC.